This TCR beta chain is from a study of tissue T cells after allogeneic stem cell transplantation. Survey-depth TCRbeta CDR3 sequencing reported V/J genes and productive frequencies. Clones were sequenced by immunoSEQ multiplex PCR, and TCRdb holds only the in-frame ones, with some missing. Of 6,000 or so clones detected, roughly half appear once; the ten largest clones hold around 7.6%. V shed 2 bases and J 4 bases; nucleotides not matched to a gene: 6. Germline CDR1 reads GFQATS; CDR2 reads STVNSAI. This CDR3 has 15 amino acids. For this clone: Mouse germline and gene names are used. The missing CDR3 end, 1 residue past where the read stops, is filled in from the germline J gene.

Regarding time point: mouse harvest day 7 after allogeneic transplant. Mouse grafts combined 10^7 T-cell-depleted bone marrow cells with 10^6 splenic CD5+ T cells. Sequencing input: gut tissue. The chain couples TRBV20 to TRBJ2-1; 9 nucleotides line up with TRBD1. The receptor was derived from a female BALB/c mouse given C57BL/6 T cells with graft-versus-host disease after an allogeneic hematopoietic cell transplant. The sequenced CDR3 bases are TGTGGTGCTAGGCCCACAGGGGGCGGGTATGCTGAGCAGTTC. Its protein product is CGARPTGGGYAEQF. In full, the CDR3 reads CGARPTGGGYAEQFF.